This T cell receptor (beta chain) was recorded in a study of identical twins. The study's findings and limits: Within beta out-of-frame sequences, the excess sharing observed between twins was weaker. There is a chance that invariant MAIT and iNKT cells partially muddied zero-insertion analyses.

A remark on this clonotype: The antigen is undetermined.

MiXCR was run by TCRdb on the 5' RACE reads, yielding one entry per CDR3 protein. The sample lists 250,000 to 300,000 distinct CDR3 sequences; about 9% were seen once. V shed 3 bases, J shed 0 bases, and the junction held 20 bases outside the gene matches. Germline loops: CDR1 MNHNS, CDR2 SASEGT. This CDR3 region has 22 residues. These data also formed part of another study, on yellow fever vaccine responses in identical twins.

The chain combines TRBV6-1 with TRBJ2-1, with TRBD2 matching 10 bases. Material: CD8+ T cells sorted from blood. The receptor was isolated from a woman younger than 30 in good health. CDR3 nucleotide sequence: TGTGCCAGCAGTGAGGAACTTAGGTTAAGGACTAGCGGCCAAAGCTCCTACAATGAGCAGTTCTTC. This encodes CASSEELRLRTSGQSSYNEQFF.